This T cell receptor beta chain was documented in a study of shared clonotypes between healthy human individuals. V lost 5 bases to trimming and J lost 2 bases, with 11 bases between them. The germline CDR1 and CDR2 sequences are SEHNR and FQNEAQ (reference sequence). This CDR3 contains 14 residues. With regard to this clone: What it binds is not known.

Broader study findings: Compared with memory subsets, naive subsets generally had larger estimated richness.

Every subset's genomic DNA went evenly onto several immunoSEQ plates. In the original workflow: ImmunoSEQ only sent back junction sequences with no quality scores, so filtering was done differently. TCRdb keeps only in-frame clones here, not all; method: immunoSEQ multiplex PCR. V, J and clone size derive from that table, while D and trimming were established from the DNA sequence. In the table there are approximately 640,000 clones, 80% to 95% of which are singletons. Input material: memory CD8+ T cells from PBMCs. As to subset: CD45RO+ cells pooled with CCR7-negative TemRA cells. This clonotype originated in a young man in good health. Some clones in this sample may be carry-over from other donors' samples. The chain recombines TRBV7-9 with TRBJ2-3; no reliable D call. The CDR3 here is CASSPPHYTDTQYF. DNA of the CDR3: TGTGCCAGCAGCCCGCCCCACTACACAGATACGCAGTATTTT. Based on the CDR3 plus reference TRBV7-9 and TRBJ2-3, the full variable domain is DTGVSQNPRHKITKRGQNVTFRCDPISEHNRLYWYRQTLGQGPEFLTYFQNEAQLEKSRLLSDRFSAERPKGSFSTLEIQRTEQGDSAMYLCASSPPHYTDTQYFGPGTRLTVL.